This T cell receptor beta chain was captured in a study of neurological immune-mediated disorders. V lost 0 bases to trimming and J lost 4 bases, with 7 bases between them. This CDR3 is 13 amino acids long. Germline values: CDR1 SGHRS, CDR2 YFSETQ. TCRdb re-called the 5' RACE reads through MiXCR, storing one row per CDR3 protein. Of tens of thousands of distinct CDR3 sequences detected, roughly 23% appear once; the ten largest clones hold 23%. Healthy controls were blood bank volunteers in Maryland, USA. Unsorted libraries were generated from 2 million PBMCs. These cells had been stored in RNAlater at -80 C.

This chain uses TRBV5-1 with TRBJ2-5, with a weak D call TRBD2 (6 bases). The sequencing sample was made of PBMCs. The clonotype was recovered from a woman in her 70s in good health. The chain's CDR3 is CASSLVEGETQYF. The DNA for the CDR3 is TGCGCCAGCAGCTTGGTGGAGGGAGAGACCCAGTACTTC.